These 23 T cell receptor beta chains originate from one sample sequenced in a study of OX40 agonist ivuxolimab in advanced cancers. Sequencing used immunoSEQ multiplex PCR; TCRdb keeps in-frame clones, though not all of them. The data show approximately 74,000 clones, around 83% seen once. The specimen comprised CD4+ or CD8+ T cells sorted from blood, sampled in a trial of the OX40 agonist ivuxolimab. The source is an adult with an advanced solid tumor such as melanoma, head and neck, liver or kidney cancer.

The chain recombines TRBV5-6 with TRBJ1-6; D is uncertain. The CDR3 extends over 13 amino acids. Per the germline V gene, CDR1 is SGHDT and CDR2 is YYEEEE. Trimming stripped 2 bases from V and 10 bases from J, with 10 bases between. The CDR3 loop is CASSFYGGSPLHF. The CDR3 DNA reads TGTGCCAGCAGCTTTTATGGTGGCTCACCCCTCCACTTT. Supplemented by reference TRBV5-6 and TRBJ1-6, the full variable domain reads DAGVTQSPTHLIKTRGQQVTLRCSPKSGHDTVSWYQQALGQGPQFIFQYYEEEERQRGNFPDRFSGHQFPNYSSELNVNALLLGDSALYLCASSFYGGSPLHFGNGTRLTVT.

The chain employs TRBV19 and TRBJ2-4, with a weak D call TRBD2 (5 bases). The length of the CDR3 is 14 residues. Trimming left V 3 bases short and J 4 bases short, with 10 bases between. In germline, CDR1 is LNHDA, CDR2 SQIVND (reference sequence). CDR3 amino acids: CASSISSGKNIQYF. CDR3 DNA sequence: TGTGCCAGTAGTATCTCGAGCGGTAAAAACATTCAGTACTTC.

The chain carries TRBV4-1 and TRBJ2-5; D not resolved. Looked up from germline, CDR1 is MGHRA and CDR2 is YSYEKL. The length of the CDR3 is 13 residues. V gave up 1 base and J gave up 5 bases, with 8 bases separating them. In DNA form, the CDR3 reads TGCGCCAGCAGCCAAGGGCATTGGGAGACCCAGTACTTC. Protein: CASSQGHWETQYF.

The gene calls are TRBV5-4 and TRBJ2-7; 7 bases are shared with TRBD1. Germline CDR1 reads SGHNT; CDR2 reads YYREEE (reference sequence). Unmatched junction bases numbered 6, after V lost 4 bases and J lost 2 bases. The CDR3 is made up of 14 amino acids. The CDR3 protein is CASSLLDRTYEQYF. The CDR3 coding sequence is TGTGCCAGCAGCCTCTTGGACAGGACCTACGAGCAGTACTTC.

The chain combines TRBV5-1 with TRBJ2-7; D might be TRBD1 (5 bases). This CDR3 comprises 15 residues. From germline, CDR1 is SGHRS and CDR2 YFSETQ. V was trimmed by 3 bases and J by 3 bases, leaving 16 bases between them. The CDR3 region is CASSSDSVSLYEQYF. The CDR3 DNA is TGCGCCAGCAGCTCCGACAGTGTATCTCTCTACGAGCAGTACTTC.

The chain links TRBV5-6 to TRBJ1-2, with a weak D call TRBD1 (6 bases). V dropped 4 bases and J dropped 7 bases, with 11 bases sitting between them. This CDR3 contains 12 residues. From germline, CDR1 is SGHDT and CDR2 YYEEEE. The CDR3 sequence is CASSGNRVGYTF. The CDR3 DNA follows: TGTGCCAGCAGCGGAAACAGGGTTGGCTACACCTTC.

CDR3: CASSLTPAGRSTDTQYF. In DNA form, the CDR3 reads TGTGCCAGCAGCTTAACCCCGGCGGGGCGAAGCACAGATACGCAGTATTTT. This chain links TRBV7-9 with TRBJ2-3; TRBD2 might be the D (6 bases). Germline CDR1 is SEHNR and CDR2 is FQNEAQ (reference sequence). V was shortened by 2 bases and J by 0 bases, with 15 bases between the two germline ends. CDR3 length: 17 residues.

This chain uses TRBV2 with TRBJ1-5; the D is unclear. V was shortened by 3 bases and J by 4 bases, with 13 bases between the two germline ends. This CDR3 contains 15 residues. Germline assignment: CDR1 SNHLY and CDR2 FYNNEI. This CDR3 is CASSEISQSNQPQHF. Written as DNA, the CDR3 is TGTGCCAGCAGTGAGATATCACAGTCAAATCAGCCCCAGCATTTT.

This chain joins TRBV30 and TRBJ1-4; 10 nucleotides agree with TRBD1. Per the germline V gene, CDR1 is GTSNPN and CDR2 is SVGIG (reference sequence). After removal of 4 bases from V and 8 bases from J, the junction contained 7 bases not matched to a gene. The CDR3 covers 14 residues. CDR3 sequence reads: CAWNPGTGEEKLFF. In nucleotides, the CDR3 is TGTGCCTGGAACCCCGGGACAGGGGAAGAAAAACTGTTTTTT. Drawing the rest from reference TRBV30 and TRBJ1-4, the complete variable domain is SQTIHQWPATLVQPVGSPLSLECTVEGTSNPNLYWYRQAAGRGLQLLFYSVGIGQISSEVPQNLSASRPQDRQFILSSKKLLLSDSGFYLCAWNPGTGEEKLFFGSGTQLSVL.

The CDR3 sequence is CASSPRTRAEQFF. The CDR3 DNA sequence: TGTGCCAGCAGCCCCAGGACTCGGGCTGAGCAGTTCTTC. This chain links TRBV9 with TRBJ2-1; D may be TRBD2 (5 bases). The CDR3 runs to 13 residues. Germline lookup yields CDR1 SGDLS and CDR2 YYNGEE. V lost 4 bases to trimming and J lost 9 bases, with 14 bases between them. The variable domain in full, completed from reference TRBV9 and TRBJ2-1, reads DSGVTQTPKHLITATGQRVTLRCSPRSGDLSVYWYQQSLDQGLQFLIQYYNGEERAKGNILERFSAQQFPDLHSELNLSSLELGDSALYFCASSPRTRAEQFFGPGTRLTVL.

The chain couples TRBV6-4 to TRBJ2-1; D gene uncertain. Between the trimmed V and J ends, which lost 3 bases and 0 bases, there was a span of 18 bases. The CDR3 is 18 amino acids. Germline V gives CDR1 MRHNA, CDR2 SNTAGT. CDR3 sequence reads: CASSEGHRSRSSYNEQFF. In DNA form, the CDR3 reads TGTGCCAGCAGTGAAGGTCACAGATCCAGGAGCTCCTACAATGAGCAGTTCTTC.

DNA of the CDR3: TGTGCCAGCACGGAAGGACGGGCCACCGGGGAGCTGTTTTTT. It is translated as CASTEGRATGELFF. This chain uses TRBV7-9 with TRBJ2-2, with D hard to call. CDR1 and CDR2 (germline): SEHNR, FQNEAQ (reference sequence). CDR3 length: 14 residues. Between the trimmed V and J ends, which lost 7 bases and 4 bases, there was a span of 13 bases.

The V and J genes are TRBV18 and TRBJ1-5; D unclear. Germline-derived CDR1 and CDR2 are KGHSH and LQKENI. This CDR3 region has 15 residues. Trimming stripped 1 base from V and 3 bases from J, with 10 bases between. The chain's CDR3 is CASSPLRLPNQPQHF. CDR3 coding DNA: TGTGCCAGCTCACCACTAAGGCTCCCCAATCAGCCCCAGCATTTT.

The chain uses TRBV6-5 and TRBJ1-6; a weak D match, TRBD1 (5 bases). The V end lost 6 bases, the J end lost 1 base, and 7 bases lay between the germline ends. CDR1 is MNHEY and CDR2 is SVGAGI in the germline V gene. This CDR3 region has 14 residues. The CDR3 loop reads CASSPGSYNSPLHF. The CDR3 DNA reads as TGTGCCAGCAGCCCAGGGTCCTATAATTCACCCCTCCACTTT.

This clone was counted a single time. In DNA, the CDR3 is TGTGCCAGCAGCGAGTCCGGGGGCTCAGATACGCAGTATTTT. Translation gives CASSESGGSDTQYF. This chain uses TRBV7-3 with TRBJ2-3; D tentatively reads TRBD1 or TRBD2 (6 bases each). CDR1 and CDR2 from the germline V gene are SGHTA and FQGTGA. Trimming cost V 5 bases and J 4 bases, with 13 bases left between them. The length of the CDR3 is 14 residues.

The chain's CDR3 is CASSLGQRNYNEQFF. CDR3 nucleotides: TGCGCCAGCAGCTTGGGACAGCGTAACTACAATGAGCAGTTCTTC. This chain links TRBV5-1 with TRBJ2-1; TRBD1 might be the D (5 bases). V gave up 0 bases and J gave up 3 bases, with 10 bases separating them. In germline, CDR1 is SGHRS, CDR2 YFSETQ. The CDR3 contains 15 residues.

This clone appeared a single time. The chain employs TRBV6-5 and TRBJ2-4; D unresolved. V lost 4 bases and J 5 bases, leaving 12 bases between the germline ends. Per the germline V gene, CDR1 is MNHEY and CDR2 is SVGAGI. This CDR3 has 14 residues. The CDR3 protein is CASSLGLYENIQYF. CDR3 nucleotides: TGTGCCAGCAGTTTAGGGCTGTACGAAAACATTCAGTACTTC.

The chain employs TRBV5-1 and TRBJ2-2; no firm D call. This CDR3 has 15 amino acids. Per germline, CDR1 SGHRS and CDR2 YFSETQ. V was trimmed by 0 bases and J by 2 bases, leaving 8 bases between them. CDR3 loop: CASSLDVGNTGELFF. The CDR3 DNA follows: TGCGCCAGCAGCTTGGACGTCGGCAACACCGGGGAGCTGTTTTTT.

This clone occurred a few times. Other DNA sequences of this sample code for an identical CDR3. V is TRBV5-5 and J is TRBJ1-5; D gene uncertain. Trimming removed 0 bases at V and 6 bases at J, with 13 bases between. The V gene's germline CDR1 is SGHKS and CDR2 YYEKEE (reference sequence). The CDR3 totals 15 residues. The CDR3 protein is CASSLAGSLGQPQHF. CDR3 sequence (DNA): TGTGCCAGCAGCTTGGCCGGGTCGTTGGGTCAGCCCCAGCATTTT.

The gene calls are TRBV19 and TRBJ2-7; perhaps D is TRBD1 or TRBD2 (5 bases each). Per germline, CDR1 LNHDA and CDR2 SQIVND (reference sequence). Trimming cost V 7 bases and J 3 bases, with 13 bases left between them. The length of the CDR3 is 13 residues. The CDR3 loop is CASTGGQFYEQYF. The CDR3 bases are TGTGCCAGTACTGGGGGTCAATTCTACGAGCAGTACTTC.

The CDR3 DNA follows: TGTGCCAGTAACCCTAGCGGGAGGGCCGAAGAGACCCAGTACTTC. This codes for CASNPSGRAEETQYF. The chain employs TRBV19 and TRBJ2-5; 12 bases are a match to TRBD2. The ends lost 7 bases at V and 3 bases at J; junction bases unmatched: 6. The CDR3 has 15 amino acids. From germline, CDR1 is LNHDA and CDR2 SQIVND (reference sequence).

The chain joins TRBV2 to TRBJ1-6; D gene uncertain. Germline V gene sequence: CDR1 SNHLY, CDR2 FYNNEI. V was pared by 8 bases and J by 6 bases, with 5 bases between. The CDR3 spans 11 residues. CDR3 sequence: CASRFNSPLHF. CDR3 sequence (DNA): TGTGCCAGCCGATTTAATTCACCCCTCCACTTT.

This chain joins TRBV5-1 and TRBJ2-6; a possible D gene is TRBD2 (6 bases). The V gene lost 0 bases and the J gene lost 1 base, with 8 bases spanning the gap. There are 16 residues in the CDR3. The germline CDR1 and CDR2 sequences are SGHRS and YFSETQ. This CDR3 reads CASSLAGGSGANVLTF. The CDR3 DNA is TGCGCCAGCAGCTTGGCCGGAGGGTCTGGGGCCAACGTCCTGACTTTC.